Below, 16 T cell receptor beta chains from the same sample are listed, as sequenced in a study of T cell clonality in common variable immunodeficiency. Measured with immunoSEQ multiplex PCR; TCRdb has only the in-frame clones, and not every one. Observed in the sample are about 42,000 clones, none of them singletons. The sequenced sample consisted of peripheral blood mononuclear cells. These receptors all stem from a person aged 18 to 70 in good health.

This clone was counted many times. An end of the junction differs from the germline gene, which may be a read error. The read falls 3 residues short of the CDR3 end, and the missing part is taken from the germline J gene. The chain recombines TRBV7-2 with TRBJ1-2, with D possibly TRBD1 on 5 matching bases. CDR1 SGHTA and CDR2 FQGNSA come from the germline V gene. The CDR3 totals 13 residues. CDR3 region: CANSPGANYGYTF. CDR3 DNA (partial): TGTGCCAACAGCCCGGGGGCTAACTATGGC. The variable domain in full, completed from reference TRBV7-2 and TRBJ1-2, reads GAGVSQSPSNKVTEKGKDVELRCDPISGHTALYWYRQSLGQGLEFLIYFQGNSAPDKSGLPSDRFSAERTGGSVSTLTIQRTQQEDSAVYLCANSPGANYGYTFGSGTRLTVV.

This clone was counted at least ten times. The read stops 3 residues short of the end of the CDR3; the missing end is completed from the germline J gene. The V gene is TRBV5-6, the J gene TRBJ2-2, with D tentatively TRBD2 (5 bases). CDR3 length: 13 amino acids. Germline V gene lookup returns CDR1 SGHDT and CDR2 YYEEEE. Trimming cost V 1 base and J 6 bases, with 7 bases left between them. CDR3 loop: CASSLSRAGELFF. CDR3 DNA (partial): TGTGCCAGCAGCTTGTCGAGGGCCGGGGAG.

This clone has ten or more counts. Sequencing ends 3 residues short of the CDR3 end; the germline J gene provides the rest. V is TRBV28 and J is TRBJ1-2, with 8 bases identical to TRBD1. V shed 5 bases, J shed 4 bases, and the junction held 9 bases outside the gene matches. The germline V gene has CDR1 MDHEN and CDR2 SYDVKM. The CDR3 extends over 15 amino acids. The CDR3 bases that were read are TGTGCCAGCAGTCCCCGGGACAGGTACTTCTATGGC. Protein: CASSPRDRYFYG. The entire CDR3 reads CASSPRDRYFYGYTF.

In regard to this clone: Read coverage stops 3 residues before the CDR3 terminus; the germline J gene supplies the remainder. The J gene is TRBJ2-1, the V gene TRBV11-2; TRBD2 matches 10 bases. The CDR3 is 15 residues long. The junction had 3 bases not matched to a gene; V was cut back by 5 bases and J by 2 bases. The germline gives CDR1 SGHAT, CDR2 FQNNGV. CDR3 bases read: TGTGCCAGCAGCCAACTAGCGGGGCCCTACAATGAG. This codes for CASSQLAGPYNE. The CDR3 reads in full as CASSQLAGPYNEQFF.

The sample holds many counts of this clone. The observed sequence ends 3 residues before the CDR3 terminus, with the missing tail filled in from the germline J gene. The chain couples TRBV10-3 to TRBJ2-3; 11 bases are a match to TRBD2. After removal of 6 bases from V and 2 bases from J, the junction contained 13 bases not matched to a gene. Germline values: CDR1 ENHRY, CDR2 SYGVKD. The CDR3 contains 18 residues. Incomplete CDR3 DNA: TGTGCCATCAGGATCCCTAGCGGGAGGTGGGGAAACACAGATACG. This codes for CAIRIPSGRWGNTDT. The entire CDR3 protein reads CAIRIPSGRWGNTDTQYF.

Many counts were recorded for this clone. The DNA ends 3 residues before the CDR3 does, and the rest of the CDR3 is filled in from the germline J gene. The chain links TRBV7-9 to TRBJ2-7; D call uncertain. The CDR3 spans 13 residues. CDR1 and CDR2 from the germline V gene are SEHNR and FQNEAQ (reference sequence). The V and J ends lost 3 bases and 5 bases respectively, with 11 bases between them. The CDR3 is CASSLGRSNEQYF. Partial CDR3 DNA: TGTGCCAGCAGCTTGGGCAGATCCAACGAG.

This clone was observed at least ten times. The CDR3 end is not reached by the read, which stops 3 residues before it; the germline J gene fills it in. The gene calls are TRBV28 and TRBJ2-6; a weak D match, TRBD1 (5 bases). Looked up from germline, CDR1 is MDHEN and CDR2 is SYDVKM. CDR3 length: 16 residues. Trimming removed 5 bases from V and 3 bases from J, with 14 bases in between. The CDR3 DNA, read in part, is TGTGCCAGCAGTAGCCAGGGTTTTGGTGGGGCCAACGTC. This codes for CASSSQGFGGANV. The whole CDR3 is CASSSQGFGGANVLTF.

In this sample, this clone turned up many times. The read ends 3 residues before the CDR3 terminus; that terminus is restored from the germline J gene. This chain joins TRBV6-1 and TRBJ1-5; no clear D gene. The CDR3 contains 16 residues. Per the germline V gene, CDR1 is MNHNS and CDR2 is SASEGT. With 0 bases removed from V and 4 bases from J, the gap between germline ends came to 13 bases. CDR3: CASSEALATRNQPQHF. Incomplete CDR3 DNA: TGTGCCAGCAGTGAAGCCCTGGCAACCCGAAATCAGCCC.

This clone appeared many times. The CDR3 extends 3 residues past the end of the read, so its final part is completed from the germline J gene. The V and J genes are TRBV7-2 and TRBJ1-5; D gene uncertain. Germline CDR1 SGHTA, CDR2 FQGNSA. V lost 4 bases to trimming and J lost 7 bases, with 14 bases between them. CDR3 length: 14 residues. The covered CDR3 bases are TGTGCCAGCAGCTCCACTAACACGGGGCAGCCC. It translates to CASSSTNTGQP. From start to end, the CDR3 is CASSSTNTGQPQHF.

The sample holds many counts of this clone. The read terminates 3 residues ahead of where the CDR3 ends, so the germline J gene completes it. The rearrangement uses TRBV5-1 and TRBJ2-7; D possibly corresponds to TRBD2 (6 bases). Germline loops: CDR1 SGHRS, CDR2 YFSETQ. V was shortened by 0 bases and J by 6 bases, with 13 bases between the two germline ends. This CDR3 spans 14 amino acids. The CDR3 DNA, read in part, is TGCGCCAGCAGCTTGGAGGGTAGCGGCGGCGAG. Encoded protein: CASSLEGSGGE. The entire CDR3 protein is CASSLEGSGGEQYF.

This clone was counted many times. The sequenced fragment ends 3 residues before the CDR3 boundary, so the rest is inferred from the germline J gene. This chain links TRBV5-1 with TRBJ1-1; TRBD1 matches 8 bases. CDR3 length: 18 amino acids. CDR1 is SGHRS and CDR2 is YFSETQ in the germline V gene. With V trimmed by 0 bases and J by 5 bases, 15 bases remained unmatched. CDR3 DNA (partial): TGCGCCAGCAGCTTGGGATACAGGGGGAATCTTAAATGGACTGAA. This sequence encodes CASSLGYRGNLKWTE. The CDR3 in full is CASSLGYRGNLKWTEAFF.

This clone was counted at least ten times. The read gets to within 3 residues of the CDR3 end, and the germline J gene fills in the rest. The V call is TRBV30, the J call TRBJ2-7; a weak D match, TRBD1 (6 bases). The CDR3 is made up of 11 amino acids. Looked up from germline, CDR1 is GTSNPN and CDR2 is SVGIG (reference sequence). Trimming took off 1 base at V and 6 bases at J, with 7 bases between the two ends. CDR3: CAWSDRAEQYF. CDR3 bases read: TGTGCCTGGAGTGACAGGGCCGAG.

There are many counts of this clone. The CDR3 end is not reached by the read, which stops 3 residues before it; the germline J gene fills it in. J is TRBJ1-1 and V is TRBV10-3; D gene ambiguous. Germline V gene lookup returns CDR1 ENHRY and CDR2 SYGVKD. The CDR3 has 14 residues. V was pared by 6 bases and J by 1 base, with 12 bases between. CDR3 bases read: TGTGCCATCAGGGGCCTTGAAGCGAACACTGAA. Translated: CAIRGLEANTE. The full CDR3 sequence reads CAIRGLEANTEAFF.

This clone was picked up many times. The read halts 3 residues ahead of the CDR3 end, with the missing end drawn from the germline J gene. The J gene is TRBJ1-5, the V gene TRBV19; 7 bases agree with TRBD1. The CDR3 sequence is 13 residues long. CDR1 and CDR2 (germline): LNHDA, SQIVND (reference sequence). V lost 9 bases and J lost 4; bases outside the gene matches: 6. The CDR3 bases that were read are TGTGCCAGCTCGGGACAGATGAATCAGCCC. Translating gives CASSGQMNQP. The complete CDR3 reads CASSGQMNQPQHF. Drawing the rest from reference TRBV19 and TRBJ1-5, the complete variable domain is DGGITQSPKYLFRKEGQNVTLSCEQNLNHDAMYWYRQDPGQGLRLIYYSQIVNDFQKGDIAEGYSVSREKKESFPLTVTSAQKNPTAFYLCASSGQMNQPQHFGDGTRLSIL.

This clone was found many times. The CDR3 end falls 3 residues outside the read, so it is completed with the germline J gene. V is TRBV7-2 and J is TRBJ2-7, with a possible D match to TRBD2 (6 bases). This CDR3 is 13 amino acids long. V was pared by 3 bases and J by 6 bases, with 12 bases between. Germline CDR1 SGHTA, CDR2 FQGNSA. Here the CDR3 reads CASSLIGGIEQYF. The covered CDR3 bases are TGTGCCAGCAGCTTGATTGGCGGGATCGAG.

This clone was seen a handful of times. Coverage ceases 3 residues before the CDR3 finishes, and the germline J gene fills in the end. This chain connects TRBV2 to TRBJ2-3; a weak D match, TRBD1 (6 bases). The CDR3 sequence is 14 residues long. From germline, CDR1 is SNHLY and CDR2 FYNNEI. The CDR3 reads CASSEGGRNQPQYF. The part of the CDR3 DNA that was read is TGTGCCAGCAGTGAAGGGGGGCGCAATCAGCCG.